The sequence of this TCR beta chain was determined in a study of cytomegalovirus exposure and HLA in healthy donors. Whole-study context: Previous work identified around 120 million unique TCR beta sequences from about 179 million T cells. Study-wide results and caveats: Across HLA loci, a later analysis found differing TCR association rates, with DRB1 most and HLA-C fewest. In a later analysis, the majority of CMV-associated beta chains seemingly showed HLA restriction. Some segments of the V type, notably TRBV6-2 and TRBV6-3, were excluded as indistinguishable.

Between the trimmed V and J ends, which lost 2 bases and 2 bases, there was a span of 5 bases. Germline assignment: CDR1 SGHVS and CDR2 FQNEAQ. This CDR3 has 13 residues. This clone was detected once. The antigen remains undetermined. Primers: 60 Vbeta forward and 13 Jbeta reverse. Measured with immunoSEQ multiplex PCR; TCRdb has only the in-frame clones, and not every one. Of roughly 120,000 clones in the sample, over 65% are singletons; the top ten hold about 1.8%. This TCR was recovered from a middle-aged man in good health and CMV-seronegative. The J gene is TRBJ2-3, the V gene TRBV7-8; D is uncertain. Source material: PBMCs. CDR3 nucleotides: TGTGCCAGCAGCTTATCACACACAGATACGCAGTATTTT. Its protein product is CASSLSHTDTQYF.